These 31 T cell receptor beta chains were all obtained from the same sample, sequenced in a study of blood T cell repertoires in COVID-19. The repertoire was sequenced with immunoSEQ multiplex PCR; TCRdb's copy has only in-frame clones and lacks some. The repertoire holds some 500,000 clones, approximately 87% seen once, with less than 2% in the top ten. The sample consisted of PBMCs or T cells enriched from blood (not recorded which). Source of these receptors: a woman aged 40-49 years who had recovered from COVID-19.

The rearrangement links TRBV7-9 to TRBJ1-2, with D unclear. Germline V CDR1 and CDR2: SEHNR, FQNEAQ (reference sequence). This CDR3 has 15 amino acids. The V and J ends lost 5 bases and 8 bases respectively, with 21 bases between them. The CDR3 coding sequence is TGTGCCAGCAGCCTCGTCGGGGTGGACGAGGAGGGCTACACCTTC. Translated, it gives CASSLVGVDEEGYTF.

The CDR3 coding sequence is TGTGCCAGCAGCGCTAGCGGTCCTTTGCACGGGGAGCTGTTTTTT. Residues: CASSASGPLHGELFF. This chain joins TRBV9 and TRBJ2-2; TRBD2 matches at 7 bases. Germline CDR1 SGDLS, CDR2 YYNGEE. V gave up 3 bases and J gave up 7 bases; unmatched junction bases: 9. The CDR3 length is 15 residues.

J is TRBJ2-1 and V is TRBV5-1, with TRBD2 identical over 10 bases. Germline CDR1 and CDR2: SGHRS and YFSETQ. There are 15 residues in the CDR3. The junction had 4 bases not matched to a gene; V was cut back by 5 bases and J by 2 bases. In nucleotides, the CDR3 is TGCGCCAGCAGTCCCACTAGCGGGGCCTACAATGAGCAGTTCTTC. This sequence encodes CASSPTSGAYNEQFF.

The V gene is TRBV7-2, the J gene TRBJ1-5; 9 bases are shared with TRBD1. The germline V gene encodes CDR1 SGHTA and CDR2 FQGNSA. J lost 9 bases, V lost 5 bases, and 11 bases had no gene match. CDR3 length equals 15 residues. CDR3 in DNA: TGTGCCAGCAGCCCGGGACAGGGAGAAGGTTGGCCCCAGCATTTT. It encodes CASSPGQGEGWPQHF.

This rearrangement joins TRBV9 to TRBJ2-3, with 7 bases aligning to TRBD1. V was pared by 3 bases and J by 0 bases, with 13 bases of the junction left unmatched. Germline V CDR1 and CDR2: SGDLS, YYNGEE. The CDR3 is made up of 18 amino acids. CDR3 coding DNA: TGTGCCAGCAGCGGAGAGGGTAAACAGGGGAAAAGCACAGATACGCAGTATTTT. It is translated as CASSGEGKQGKSTDTQYF.

The V call is TRBV10-3, the J call TRBJ1-1; D gene ambiguous. CDR1 is ENHRY and CDR2 is SYGVKD in the germline V gene. This CDR3 is 14 amino acids long. Trimming stripped 6 bases from V and 4 bases from J, with 15 bases between. CDR3 in amino acids: CAIRDPGIATEAFF. In nucleotides, the CDR3 is TGTGCCATCAGGGATCCCGGGATCGCCACTGAAGCTTTCTTT.

Only one count was recorded for this clone. The rearrangement uses TRBV27 and TRBJ1-4; D is uncertain. V was cut by 3 bases and J by 4 bases, with 9 bases left in between. Germline values: CDR1 MNHEY, CDR2 SMNVEV (reference sequence). The CDR3 extends over 14 amino acids. CDR3 DNA: TGTGCCAGCAGTTTTGTCGGGAATAATGAAAAACTGTTTTTT. The encoded protein is CASSFVGNNEKLFF.

The chain carries TRBV7-2 and TRBJ2-1; D not resolved. The CDR3 contains 13 residues. V was trimmed by 4 bases and J by 5 bases, leaving 9 bases between them. Germline values: CDR1 SGHTA, CDR2 FQGNSA. The CDR3 nucleotides are TGTGCCAGCAGCTCTCAGGAAAACAATGAGCAGTTCTTC. Its protein is CASSSQENNEQFF.

This clone has just one count. The chain joins TRBV7-2 to TRBJ2-7; 8 bases fit TRBD2. The CDR3 has 17 amino acids. V gave up 5 bases and J gave up 5 bases; unmatched junction bases: 17. From germline, CDR1 is SGHTA and CDR2 FQGNSA. CDR3 nucleotides: TGTGCCAGCAGCCCACTACCTTTCAGCGGGAGTACCCACGAGCAGTACTTC. Its translation is CASSPLPFSGSTHEQYF.

V is TRBV9 and J is TRBJ2-5, with 7 bases aligning to TRBD2. Germline V gene data show CDR1 as SGDLS and CDR2 as YYNGEE. The junction had 10 bases not matched to a gene; V was cut back by 4 bases and J by 1 base. This CDR3 comprises 16 residues. CDR3 bases: TGTGCCAGCAGCCCCGACGCGGGAGTCCTCCAAGAGACCCAGTACTTC. It translates to CASSPDAGVLQETQYF.

The chain has TRBV2 and TRBJ1-5, with 8 nucleotides matching TRBD1. Germline loops: CDR1 SNHLY, CDR2 FYNNEI. V gave up 6 bases and J gave up 2 bases; unmatched junction bases: 12. The CDR3 runs 17 residues. CDR3 coding DNA: TGTGCCAGCAGCACCGACAGGGGACGCTCTGGCAATCAGCCCCAGCATTTT. Amino acids: CASSTDRGRSGNQPQHF.

This clone was picked up one time. The V gene is TRBV9, the J gene TRBJ2-7; D is possibly TRBD1 (6 bases). The CDR3 sequence is 14 residues long. Germline CDR1 and CDR2: SGDLS and YYNGEE. Trimming stripped 0 bases from V and 2 bases from J, with 9 bases between. This CDR3 is CASSVGQDPYEQYF. The CDR3 DNA reads as TGTGCCAGCAGCGTAGGACAGGACCCCTACGAGCAGTACTTC.

The genes are TRBV5-1 and TRBJ2-1; possible D gene TRBD2, 6 bases. The CDR3 totals 12 residues. Germline assignment: CDR1 SGHRS and CDR2 YFSETQ. V lost 2 bases, J lost 9 bases, and 9 bases lay in between. CDR3 in amino acids: CASSLLASEQFF. As DNA, the CDR3 is TGCGCCAGCAGCTTACTAGCCAGTGAGCAGTTCTTC.

V and J are TRBV7-2 and TRBJ2-7; 9 bases are a match to TRBD2. CDR3 length equals 14 residues. V shed 5 bases and J 6 bases; nucleotides not matched to a gene: 8. CDR1 is SGHTA, CDR2 FQGNSA, per germline. The CDR3 region has the DNA TGTGCCAGCAGCGCTACCGGGACTAGCTTCGAGCAGTACTTC. Its protein is CASSATGTSFEQYF. The full variable domain, completed using reference TRBV7-2 and TRBJ2-7, is GAGVSQSPSNKVTEKGKDVELRCDPISGHTALYWYRQSLGQGLEFLIYFQGNSAPDKSGLPSDRFSAERTGGSVSTLTIQRTQQEDSAVYLCASSATGTSFEQYFGPGTRLTVT.

The rearrangement joins TRBV10-3 to TRBJ2-1; D is undetermined. The V end lost 4 bases, the J end lost 0 bases, and 7 bases lay between the germline ends. The germline CDR1 and CDR2 sequences are ENHRY and SYGVKD. The CDR3 length is 14 residues. CDR3 region: CAISGIYSYNEQFF. In DNA form, the CDR3 reads TGTGCCATCAGTGGCATCTACTCCTACAATGAGCAGTTCTTC.

V gene TRBV29-1 combines with J gene TRBJ2-3; D is uncertain. Germline-derived CDR1 and CDR2 are SQVTM and ANQGSEA. The CDR3 runs to 12 residues. V lost 5 bases to trimming and J lost 2 bases, with 8 bases between them. DNA of the CDR3: TGCAGCGTTCTCCCAGACACAGATACGCAGTATTTT. Protein: CSVLPDTDTQYF.

This sequence joins TRBV20-1 and TRBJ1-6; 8 positions agree with TRBD1. With 3 bases clipped from V and 8 bases from J, the junction kept 6 bases outside the gene matches. Per the germline V gene, CDR1 is DFQATT and CDR2 is SNEGSKA (reference sequence). The length of the CDR3 is 14 residues. The CDR3 bases are TGCAGTGCTAGTGACGGACAGGGCGATTCACCCCTCCACTTT. Protein sequence: CSASDGQGDSPLHF.

The V gene is TRBV13, the J gene TRBJ2-3; D is perhaps TRBD2 (5 bases). There are 15 residues in the CDR3. Per germline, CDR1 PRHDT and CDR2 FYEKMQ (reference sequence). Deletions cut 3 bases from V and 2 bases from J, with 12 bases between. CDR3 loop: CASSFRTGPTDTQYF. The CDR3 coding sequence is TGTGCCAGCAGCTTCCGGACTGGCCCCACAGATACGCAGTATTTT. The whole variable domain, filled in from reference TRBV13 and TRBJ2-3, reads AAGVIQSPRHLIKEKRETATLKCYPIPRHDTVYWYQQGPGQDPQFLISFYEKMQSDKGSIPDRFSAQQFSDYHSELNMSSLELGDSALYFCASSFRTGPTDTQYFGPGTRLTVL.

This clone was detected once. The same CDR3 also results from other DNA sequences found in this sample. This rearrangement joins TRBV9 to TRBJ1-5, with D perhaps TRBD1 (5 bases). The germline V gene encodes CDR1 SGDLS and CDR2 YYNGEE. This CDR3 is 14 amino acids long. Trimming removed 2 bases from V and 2 bases from J, with 8 bases in between. This CDR3 reads CASSVEGGNQPQHF. CDR3 DNA: TGTGCCAGCAGCGTGGAAGGGGGCAATCAGCCCCAGCATTTT.

The gene calls are TRBV12-3 or TRBV12-4 and TRBJ1-1; maybe TRBD1 (5 bases). The V gene lost 6 bases and the J gene lost 4 bases, with 12 bases spanning the gap. CDR3 size: 13 residues. The CDR3 nucleotides are TGTGCCAGCAGGTCAGGGATAGGCACTGAAGCTTTCTTT. Protein sequence: CASRSGIGTEAFF.

The chain employs TRBV19 and TRBJ2-3; 11 bases map to TRBD2. Germline CDR1 is LNHDA and CDR2 is SQIVND (reference sequence). Trimming removed 3 bases from V and 5 bases from J; junction bases left unmatched: 7. The CDR3 runs 16 residues. The CDR3 bases are TGTGCCAGTAGTATTCTAGCGGGAGGAGTGTTAGATACGCAGTATTTT. Its translation is CASSILAGGVLDTQYF.

The gene calls are TRBV20-1 and TRBJ2-3; D is possibly TRBD1 (6 bases). V dropped 6 bases and J dropped 8 bases, with 12 bases sitting between them. The CDR3 sequence is 11 residues long. From germline, CDR1 is DFQATT and CDR2 SNEGSKA (reference sequence). As DNA, the CDR3 is TGCAGTGCGAGACAGGAAGGTACGCAGTATTTT. Protein sequence: CSARQEGTQYF.

V gene TRBV27 combines with J gene TRBJ1-2; possibly TRBD1 for D (5 bases). From germline, CDR1 is MNHEY and CDR2 SMNVEV (reference sequence). The V end was cut by 6 bases, the J end by 9 bases, with 14 bases between. The CDR3 is 12 amino acids. CDR3 loop: CASRQPGYRYTF. For the CDR3, the DNA is TGTGCCAGCAGGCAACCAGGGTATCGCTACACCTTC.

The chain employs TRBV10-1 and TRBJ1-3, with D unresolved. The germline V gene has CDR1 WNHNN and CDR2 SYGVQD (reference sequence). The CDR3 contains 16 residues. V was shortened by 0 bases and J by 3 bases, with 12 bases between the two germline ends. CDR3 amino acids: CASSESEGLIGNTIYF. DNA of the CDR3: TGCGCCAGCAGTGAGTCCGAGGGCTTGATTGGAAACACCATATATTTT.

The V gene is TRBV27, the J gene TRBJ1-5; 11 bases line up with TRBD1. The CDR3 loop spans 20 amino acids. Per the germline V gene, CDR1 is MNHEY and CDR2 is SMNVEV (reference sequence). The ends lost 5 bases at V and 0 bases at J; junction bases unmatched: 15. The CDR3 DNA reads TGTGCCAGCAGTGCAATGCCCGGACAGGGGGCCTTCTATAGCAATCAGCCCCAGCATTTT. Protein product: CASSAMPGQGAFYSNQPQHF.

The CDR3 nucleotides read TGTGCCAGCACTGAGGTTCGTCCCACTTCCTACAATGAGCAGTTCTTC. Its protein is CASTEVRPTSYNEQFF. V and J are TRBV2 and TRBJ2-1, with D uncertain. From germline, CDR1 is SNHLY and CDR2 FYNNEI. The V and J ends lost 7 bases and 1 base respectively, with 17 bases between them. This CDR3 is 16 amino acids long.

The V gene is TRBV12-5, the J gene TRBJ1-1, with TRBD1 matching 8 bases. The length of the CDR3 is 16 residues. The V gene's germline CDR1 is LGHNT and CDR2 FRNRAP. V shed 8 bases, J shed 1 base, and the junction held 12 bases outside the gene matches. CDR3 in DNA: TGTGCTAGTAAGGGGGGGCGGGACAGGACGAACACTGAAGCTTTCTTT. Translating gives CASKGGRDRTNTEAFF.

The CDR3 reads CASSFWTGLYYGYTF. CDR3 nucleotide sequence: TGCGCCAGCAGCTTCTGGACAGGGCTTTACTATGGCTACACCTTC. The V and J genes are TRBV5-1 and TRBJ1-2, with 8 bases that match TRBD1. J was trimmed by 3 bases and V by 2 bases; bases with no gene match: 6. CDR3 length equals 15 residues. The V gene's germline CDR1 is SGHRS and CDR2 YFSETQ.

The V call is TRBV29-1, the J call TRBJ2-3, with TRBD1 matching 9 bases. The CDR3 consists of 15 residues. Germline assignment: CDR1 SQVTM and CDR2 ANQGSEA. V was pared by 4 bases and J by 0 bases, with 5 bases of the junction left unmatched. CDR3 coding DNA: TGCAGCGTTGTGGGGACAGGGAAAAGCACAGATACGCAGTATTTT. Protein product: CSVVGTGKSTDTQYF.

The J gene is TRBJ2-5, the V gene TRBV5-5; D is ambiguous. The germline CDR1 and CDR2 sequences are SGHKS and YYEKEE (reference sequence). The CDR3 spans 15 residues. V lost 4 bases to trimming and J lost 9 bases, with 22 bases between them. This CDR3 reads CASSNNPGPTRAQYF. The DNA of the CDR3 is TGTGCCAGCAGCAATAATCCCGGTCCCACCCGGGCCCAGTACTTC.

V and J are TRBV3-1 (or the pseudogene TRBV3-2) and TRBJ1-2, with no clear D. The germline V gene encodes CDR1 LGHDT and CDR2 YNNKEL (reference sequence). The CDR3 has 16 amino acids. V was cut by 1 base and J by 1 base, with 13 bases left in between. DNA for the CDR3: TGTGCCAGCAGCCAAGGAGGTGCGGGATTTAACTATGGCTACACCTTC. Translating it yields CASSQGGAGFNYGYTF.